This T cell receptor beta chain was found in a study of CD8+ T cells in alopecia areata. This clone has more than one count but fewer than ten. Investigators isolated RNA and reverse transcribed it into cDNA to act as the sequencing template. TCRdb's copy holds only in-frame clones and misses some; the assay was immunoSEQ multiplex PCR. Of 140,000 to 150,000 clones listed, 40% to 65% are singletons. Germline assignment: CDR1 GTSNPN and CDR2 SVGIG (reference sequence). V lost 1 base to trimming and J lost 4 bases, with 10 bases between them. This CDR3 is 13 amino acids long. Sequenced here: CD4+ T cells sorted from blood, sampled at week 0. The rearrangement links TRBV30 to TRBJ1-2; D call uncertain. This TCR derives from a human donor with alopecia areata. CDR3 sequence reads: CAWSAGSPYGYTF. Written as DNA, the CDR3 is TGTGCCTGGAGTGCGGGATCCCCCTATGGCTACACCTTC.